This TCR beta chain came from a study of cytomegalovirus exposure and HLA in healthy donors (dated 2017 in TCRdb). A note on the overall study: An earlier analysis of some 500 of the donors reported 250 to 300 Gb of sequence data and 117 million unique TCR beta sequences from about 200 million T cells. Approximately 310 gigabases of sequencing data and tens of millions of unique TCR sequences were included in an early release covering around 600 HLA-typed donors. Of the 300 to 450 genotyped donors, about 80% fell in the genetic ancestry cluster associated with self-reported Caucasian donors. The study aimed to test whether cataloging public T cell receptors could reveal signatures of past pathogen exposure. The T cell repertoires of 670 or so subjects were profiled by immunosequencing and related to cytomegalovirus serostatus. Besides the first cohort of 666 subjects, a separate validation cohort made up of 95 to 150 different subjects was used. The study combined high-throughput TCR immunosequencing, statistical association of individual TCRs with disease status, and machine learning to predict cytomegalovirus infection status. A later analysis re-examined previously published TCR beta repertoires from 610 or so donors and added high-resolution HLA genotyping to investigate patterns of TCR occurrence. In the later analysis, no new phenotypic data were used to find candidate immune exposures; instead, reliance was placed on TCR beta sequences and their occurrence across donors. An earlier analysis of a few hundred of the donors applied high-throughput TCR beta sequencing to assess whether each TCR beta V gene segment acted as functional or pseudogenic. Donor age, sex, ethnicity and CMV serostatus were compiled together with the repertoire data. A later genetic analysis used genome-wide SNP genotypes for 398 of the 666 donors, treating that subset as a discovery cohort. All discovery cohort repertoires had been generated using a single sequencing platform. Both class I and class II loci were covered by HLA typing, at four-digit resolution. Typing coverage varied by locus: roughly 620-630 donors for A, B, C, DRB1 and DQB1; roughly 510 for DQA1; more than 600 for DPA1; approximately 470 for DPB1. About five DR-DQ haplotypes were handled as single units for association and clustering, since linkage in the cohort was strong. Among roughly 400 genotyped donors of the cohort, an average of about 240,000 unique TCR beta nucleotide sequences was sequenced per donor, of which 15% to 20% were non-productive. Overall study outcomes, separate from this receptor: The presence/absence analyses assumed that sequencing depth was roughly uniform across donors, and that assumption may not be true. While some public TCRs were present in many individuals, most TCR sequences turned up only very rarely across donors. Because counts were too low, more than 15 rarely observed V segments, including chromosome 9 orphons, were left out of the earlier analysis of several hundred of the donors. An association between a missense DCLRE1C variant and V-gene and J-gene trimming of TCR beta chains was found in a later genetic analysis and replicated in an independent cohort. In a later analysis, some 17,000 TCR beta sequences were associated with specific HLA alleles at a false discovery rate of 0.05. The classifier was reported to diagnose cytomegalovirus status with high specificity and sensitivity in both the original cohort and the validation cohort. In a later analysis, several top co-occurrence clusters were reported to appear linked to parvovirus B19, influenza, CMV and Epstein-Barr virus. A later analysis found that TCR association rates varied across HLA loci, with DRB1 alleles showing the most associated TCRs and HLA-C alleles the fewest. The study gave a list of 150 to 200 TCR beta chains associated with cytomegalovirus. The authors suggested that the approach could potentially be extended to other disease states and immunological phenotypes. Because some donors lacked HLA typing at each locus, the association tests relied only on the typed subset. Linkage disequilibrium might explain the correlated functional status among segregating V segments, but an unknown experimental factor could not be ruled out. In an earlier analysis of around 500 of the donors, most TCR beta V segments appeared in productive rearrangements about 90% or about 30% of the time, broadly matching IMGT annotations. In a later analysis, most CMV-associated TCR beta chains were found to appear HLA-restricted, with HLA associations seemingly driven largely by CMV exposure. In a later analysis, HLA-associated TCR beta chains were found to be more clonally expanded and to have lower generation probabilities than equally common non-associated chains. According to a later genetic analysis, donors in an Asian-associated ancestry cluster had fewer N-insertions in productive TCRs than the approximately 670-donor mean. Strong co-occurrence of HLA alleles, especially DR and DQ, made assigning TCR associations to individual alleles difficult. A cluster of highly shared sequence variants was judged likely to be a technical artifact of the sequencing pipeline. Some IMGT-functional V segments, including TRBV6-2 and TRBV6-3, could not be told apart with the 87-base-pair reads, so those segments were excluded. A further reported finding was that TCR beta sequences accurately predicted the HLA-A and HLA-B alleles for most subjects in the first cohort. The only immune exposure information available for the cohort was CMV serostatus. Three of the identified cytomegalovirus-associated TCR beta chains were confirmed in vitro to be specific for cytomegalovirus antigens. In this cohort, only TCR beta chains were sequenced, and detectable features were limited by the absence of alpha or paired-chain data.

Between the V and J ends, shortened by 6 bases and 3 bases respectively, the junction contains 12 bases. The germline V gene specifies MDHEN as CDR1 and SYDVKM as CDR2. From its cysteine to its phenylalanine, the CDR3 spans 14 amino acids. The retained sequence is limited to the CDR3, 42 bases, with the frame set at the first base. The cohort consisted of 666 healthy bone marrow donors. At the time of sampling, every cohort member was nominally healthy, though immune exposures that went unrecorded were likely present. The donor was CMV seropositive and was included in the group of 289 seropositive cohort members. Every donor gave a peripheral blood sample, and the peripheral blood mononuclear cells from that sample were used for TCR beta sequencing. The Qiagen DNeasy Blood Extraction Kit was used to extract genomic DNA from the blood cell samples. Receptor amplification or capture employed the immunoSEQ multiplex PCR assay. A mixture of 60 forward primers for TCR Vbeta segments and 13 reverse primers for TCR Jbeta segments was used in the multiplex PCR. A multiplex PCR assay on genomic DNA amplified the CDR3 region of rearranged TCR beta genes. The amplified TCR beta libraries were sequenced on the Illumina HiSeq System as 87-base-pair reads. As for the original processing: In a later analysis, tens of millions of unique TCR beta chains were counted across the 500 to 850 repertoires, and about 9.9 million of these chains were shared by at least two donors. Raw reads were error-corrected and collapsed into unique sequences by a nearest-neighbor algorithm in which closely related sequences were merged to remove PCR and sequencing errors. V, D and J gene segments were assigned by aligning CDR3 sequences to IMGT reference sequences. For a sequence to be retained, at least a six-nucleotide match to both a V gene segment and a J gene segment was required. Rearrangements were called productive when the CDR3 lacked stop codons and stayed in frame with V and J; all others were non-productive. CDR3 was defined according to IMGT convention as the region running from the second conserved V-encoded cysteine to the conserved J-encoded phenylalanine. The earlier analysis of about 610 of the donors excluded sequences that lacked an unambiguous match to a single V gene segment. In an earlier analysis of roughly 600 of the donors, a V segment was called functional when productive rearrangements were above 56.7%, and segregating when the standard deviation between donors exceeded 5%. A statistical classification framework was developed to diagnose cytomegalovirus status using the catalog of TCR beta chain sequences. In a later analysis, V and J genes were assigned by comparing TCR nucleotide sequences against IMGT/GENE-DB human TR gene sequences. The TCRdist pipeline was used in a later analysis to assign CDR3 sequences and most-parsimonious VDJ recombination scenarios. In a later analysis, every TCR beta chain was defined by the combination of its CDR3 amino acid sequence and its V-gene family, and reads without a unique V-gene family were dropped. In a later analysis, 550 to 650 highly shared, low-generation-probability nucleotide sequences were removed to address suspected cross-contamination and a sequencing artifact. In a later analysis, a clonal expansion index for each public chain was calculated from normalized within-repertoire ranks of inferred template counts. In a later analysis, generation probabilities were computed with a VDJ recombination model fitted to out-of-frame rearrangements, and the resulting probabilities were checked against IGoR. In a later analysis, TCR-TCR, TCR-HLA and TCR-CMV co-occurrence was scored with hypergeometric tests, and a repertoire-size bias correction was applied to TCR pairs. To estimate false discovery rates, a later analysis permuted the HLA or CMV assignments 20 times. In a later analysis, co-occurring TCRs were grouped using DBSCAN, and TCRdist sequence similarity was added for clustering within HLA-allele-positive subsets. Repertoires with fewer than 30,000 or more than 120,000 public chains, plus five repertoires with anomalous nucleotide sharing, were excluded from co-occurrence clustering. In its TCRdb copy, this immuneACCESS table keeps in-frame sequences only and misses some clones. Where compared with another copy, unresolved V genes explain less than half of these, and the others have no known cause. V and J calls and clone size come straight from that table; D and trimming were deduced from the DNA. The sample profile shows tens of thousands of clones; 78% of them were found once. The ten largest clones take up 8% to 10% of the sample.

As concerns this clone: Its cognate antigen has yet to be identified. No base quality information exists; no much larger clone differs at one position.

The sequencing input was PBMCs. The sequence links TRBV28 to TRBJ1-5, with a tentative D gene TRBD1 over 6 matching bases. The clonotype comes from a woman aged 40 to 50 in good health and CMV-seropositive. The CDR3 protein: CASSTQGHNQPQHF. The nucleotide sequence reads as follows: TGTGCCAGCAGCACACAGGGTCACAATCAGCCCCAGCATTTT. When the CDR3 is completed using the reference TRBV28 and TRBJ1-5 genes on either side, the full variable domain is DVKVTQSSRYLVKRTGEKVFLECVQDMDHENMFWYRQDPGLGLRLIYFSYDVKMKEKGDIPEGYSVSREKKERFSLILESASTNQTSMYLCASSTQGHNQPQHFGDGTRLSIL.